These 31 T cell receptor beta chains were sequenced from one sample in a study of OX40 agonist ivuxolimab in advanced cancers. Only in-frame clones appear in the TCRdb table, and some are missing; sequencing was by immunoSEQ multiplex PCR. The data contain some 82,000 clones, approximately 93% of them seen just once; the ten biggest clones take up about 11%. The starting material was CD4+ or CD8+ T cells sorted from blood, obtained in a trial of the OX40 agonist ivuxolimab. The receptors derive from an adult with an advanced solid tumor such as melanoma, head and neck, liver or kidney cancer.

This clone was observed a single time. The CDR3 is CAISEGGTGPAYEQYF. DNA for the CDR3: TGTGCCATCAGCGAAGGAGGGACAGGGCCGGCCTACGAGCAGTACTTC. V and J are TRBV10-3 and TRBJ2-7; 9 bases match TRBD1. Germline-derived CDR1 and CDR2 are ENHRY and SYGVKD. The V and J ends lost 6 bases and 2 bases, in that order; junction bases with no gene match: 11. This CDR3 comprises 16 residues.

The CDR3 here is CASSISSTANTEAFF. CDR3 nucleotides: TGTGCCAGCAGCATTAGCTCGACGGCGAACACTGAAGCTTTCTTT. The V call is TRBV9, the J call TRBJ1-1; no reliable D call. CDR3 length: 15 residues. Germline-derived CDR1 and CDR2 are SGDLS and YYNGEE. Trimming cost V 4 bases and J 1 base, with 14 bases left between them.

CDR3 protein: CASRSGYGYTF. CDR3 nucleotides: TGTGCCAGCCGAAGCGGCTATGGCTACACCTTC. The V gene is TRBV10-3, the J gene TRBJ1-2; D gene unclear. This CDR3 region has 11 residues. Trimming stripped 10 bases from V and 4 bases from J, with 10 bases between. Germline V gene lookup returns CDR1 ENHRY and CDR2 SYGVKD.

This chain connects TRBV5-1 to TRBJ1-2, with D possibly TRBD1 on 5 matching bases. The CDR3 is made up of 14 amino acids. The V and J ends lost 4 bases and 1 base respectively, with 11 bases between them. Looked up from germline, CDR1 is SGHRS and CDR2 is YFSETQ. The DNA for the CDR3 is TGCGCCAGCAGCCCGGGGGGGAATAACTATGGCTACACCTTC. This translates into CASSPGGNNYGYTF.

A single count supports this clone. The rearrangement joins TRBV7-9 to TRBJ2-5; D unresolved. Trimming shortened V by 3 bases and J by 9 bases, and 11 bases separated the two germline ends. The CDR3 consists of 12 residues. Germline CDR1 SEHNR, CDR2 FQNEAQ (reference sequence). The CDR3: CASSFGPRPQYF. For the CDR3, the DNA is TGTGCCAGCAGCTTTGGCCCCCGGCCCCAGTACTTC.

The rearrangement links TRBV27 to TRBJ1-5; TRBD1 agrees at 7 bases. Looked up from germline, CDR1 is MNHEY and CDR2 is SMNVEV (reference sequence). The CDR3 loop spans 14 amino acids. The ends lost 6 bases at V and 7 bases at J; junction bases unmatched: 9. The CDR3 DNA reads TGTGCCAGCAGCTTAGCACAGGGGCGGCAGCCCCAGCATTTT. Protein product: CASSLAQGRQPQHF.

The gene calls are TRBV7-8 and TRBJ2-1; 9 bases are a match to TRBD2. Germline V lookup: CDR1 SGHVS, CDR2 FQNEAQ. CDR3 length: 15 residues. V lost 5 bases, J lost 5 bases, and 7 bases stayed unmatched. This CDR3 reads CASSDWTSAHNEQFF. The CDR3 DNA follows: TGTGCCAGCAGCGATTGGACTAGCGCCCACAATGAGCAGTTCTTC.

The chain combines TRBV9 with TRBJ2-7; 9 bases match TRBD2. Germline V lookup: CDR1 SGDLS, CDR2 YYNGEE. V shed 0 bases, J shed 8 bases, and the junction held 6 bases outside the gene matches. The CDR3 has 14 residues. The CDR3 sequence: CASSVALTSGKQYF. CDR3 nucleotides: TGTGCCAGCAGCGTAGCGCTGACTAGCGGTAAGCAGTACTTC.

The chain carries TRBV30 and TRBJ2-7; possibly TRBD2 for D (5 bases). Germline CDR1 is GTSNPN and CDR2 is SVGIG (reference sequence). The CDR3 spans 12 residues. V gave up 0 bases and J gave up 5 bases, with 8 bases separating them. Here the CDR3 DNA reads TGTGCCTGGAGTGTACTAGTCCACGAGCAGTACTTC. Residues: CAWSVLVHEQYF.

This chain links TRBV4-1 with TRBJ2-7; TRBD1 aligns across 7 bases. V was pared by 4 bases and J by 2 bases, with 5 bases of the junction left unmatched. The CDR3 has 14 amino acids. Looked up from germline, CDR1 is MGHRA and CDR2 is YSYEKL. This CDR3 reads CASSPGQATYEQYF. As DNA, the CDR3 is TGCGCCAGCAGCCCTGGACAGGCGACCTACGAGCAGTACTTC.

This chain links TRBV28 with TRBJ1-1; no clear D. The CDR3 runs 13 residues. Deletions cut 4 bases from V and 7 bases from J, with 13 bases between. Germline-derived CDR1 and CDR2 are MDHEN and SYDVKM. This CDR3 is CASSSLRDIEAFF. Written as DNA, the CDR3 is TGTGCCAGCAGTTCGCTGAGGGATATTGAAGCTTTCTTT. The whole variable domain, remainder taken from reference TRBV28 and TRBJ1-1, is DVKVTQSSRYLVKRTGEKVFLECVQDMDHENMFWYRQDPGLGLRLIYFSYDVKMKEKGDIPEGYSVSREKKERFSLILESASTNQTSMYLCASSSLRDIEAFFGQGTRLTVV.

The chain uses TRBV4-1 and TRBJ2-2; TRBD2 matches 11 bases. CDR1 and CDR2 from the germline V gene are MGHRA and YSYEKL. The V and J ends lost 3 bases and 4 bases, in that order; junction bases with no gene match: 10. The CDR3 extends over 18 amino acids. The CDR3 DNA sequence: TGCGCCAGCAGCCAGGGGTTTAGCGGGAGGGCCGGCACCGGGGAGCTGTTTTTT. The encoded protein is CASSQGFSGRAGTGELFF.

The rearrangement joins TRBV5-1 to TRBJ1-4; D uncertain. CDR1 is SGHRS, CDR2 YFSETQ, per germline. V shed 0 bases and J shed 0 bases, with 15 bases lying between them. The CDR3 consists of 18 residues. This CDR3 reads CASSLESRRYATNEKLFF. The CDR3 bases are TGCGCCAGCAGCTTGGAGTCCCGAAGGTATGCAACTAATGAAAAACTGTTTTTT.

This chain links TRBV7-9 with TRBJ2-7, with D possibly matching TRBD2 (5 bases). CDR1 and CDR2 from the germline V gene are SEHNR and FQNEAQ (reference sequence). The CDR3 is 13 amino acids. V was shortened by 5 bases and J by 2 bases, with 10 bases between the two germline ends. The CDR3 protein is CASSGLRAYEQYF. CDR3 sequence (DNA): TGTGCCAGCAGCGGGCTGAGGGCCTACGAGCAGTACTTC. Supplemented by reference TRBV7-9 and TRBJ2-7, the full variable domain reads DTGVSQNPRHKITKRGQNVTFRCDPISEHNRLYWYRQTLGQGPEFLTYFQNEAQLEKSRLLSDRFSAERPKGSFSTLEIQRTEQGDSAMYLCASSGLRAYEQYFGPGTRLTVT.

The chain is built from TRBV7-2 and TRBJ2-1, with 13 bases matching TRBD2. V lost 6 bases and J lost 2; bases outside the gene matches: 7. This CDR3 contains 17 residues. Germline V gene data show CDR1 as SGHTA and CDR2 as FQGNSA. CDR3 sequence reads: CASSPPGTSGTYNEQFF. CDR3 sequence (DNA): TGTGCCAGCAGTCCTCCCGGGACTAGCGGGACCTACAATGAGCAGTTCTTC.

The table lists this clone with a count of one. This rearrangement joins TRBV27 to TRBJ1-5, with D unclear. Deletions cut 4 bases from V and 1 base from J, with 8 bases between. Germline V gene sequence: CDR1 MNHEY, CDR2 SMNVEV (reference sequence). CDR3 size: 14 residues. The CDR3 coding sequence is TGTGCCAGCAGTTCCCCCGCGAGCAATCAGCCCCAGCATTTT. It yields the protein CASSSPASNQPQHF.

In this sample, this clone turned up once. The CDR3 DNA follows: TGTGCCAGCAGCCCACCGACCGCGTACCAAGAGACCCAGTACTTC. Residues: CASSPPTAYQETQYF. The J gene is TRBJ2-5, the V gene TRBV11-2, with unresolved D. CDR3 length equals 15 residues. CDR1 and CDR2 (germline): SGHAT, FQNNGV. Trimming left V 5 bases short and J 0 bases short, with 13 bases between.

The J gene is TRBJ2-7, the V gene TRBV5-1; either TRBD1 or TRBD2 may supply D (5 bases each). V lost 4 bases and J lost 0, with 11 bases in between. Germline CDR1 reads SGHRS; CDR2 reads YFSETQ. This CDR3 contains 14 residues. The CDR3 loop reads CASSPWDGSYEQYF. The DNA for the CDR3 is TGCGCCAGCAGCCCCTGGGACGGCTCCTACGAGCAGTACTTC. The whole variable domain, remainder taken from reference TRBV5-1 and TRBJ2-7, is KAGVTQTPRYLIKTRGQQVTLSCSPISGHRSVSWYQQTPGQGLQFLFEYFSETQRNKGNFPGRFSGRQFSNSRSEMNVSTLELGDSALYLCASSPWDGSYEQYFGPGTRLTVT.

Comment on this clone: A junction boundary mismatches the germline segment, possibly from a read error. DNA of the CDR3: TGTGCTAGCAGCTTAGGGACAGACCGCCAAGAGACCCAGTACTTC. This translates into CASSLGTDRQETQYF. The chain is built from TRBV7-7 and TRBJ2-5; the match to TRBD1 covers 7 bases. This CDR3 has 15 residues. Looked up from germline, CDR1 is SSHAT and CDR2 is FNYEAQ (reference sequence). Looking up the rest from reference TRBV7-7 and TRBJ2-5 gives the full variable domain: GAGVSQSPRYKVTKRGQDVTLRCDPISSHATLYWYQQALGQGPEFLTYFNYEAQPDKSGLPSDRFSAERPEGSISTLTIQRTEQRDSAMYRCASSLGTDRQETQYFGPGTRLLVL.

The chain carries TRBV9 and TRBJ2-7, with no clear D. Trimming left V 0 bases short and J 5 bases short, with 3 bases between. CDR1 is SGDLS, CDR2 YYNGEE, per germline. This CDR3 has 11 residues. The CDR3 spells CASSVGDEQYF. For the CDR3, the DNA is TGTGCCAGCAGCGTAGGGGACGAGCAGTACTTC.

This clone has only one observation. The chain uses TRBV28 and TRBJ1-5, with D possibly TRBD1 on 5 matching bases. The length of the CDR3 is 15 residues. V gave up 1 base and J gave up 2 bases, with 9 bases separating them. Germline V lookup: CDR1 MDHEN, CDR2 SYDVKM. The CDR3 sequence is CASSLSWGGNQPQHF. CDR3 DNA: TGTGCCAGCAGTTTATCTTGGGGCGGCAATCAGCCCCAGCATTTT.

The rearrangement uses TRBV4-3 and TRBJ2-4, with D possibly being TRBD2 (5 bases). The CDR3 runs 17 residues. V lost 0 bases and J 1 base, leaving 13 bases between the germline ends. Germline CDR1 reads LGHNA; CDR2 reads YSLEER. The CDR3 loop reads CASSQDFGSWAKNIQYF. The CDR3 nucleotides are TGCGCCAGCAGCCAAGATTTTGGGAGTTGGGCCAAAAACATTCAGTACTTC.

The chain links TRBV7-6 to TRBJ2-7, with 7 bases lining up with TRBD1. Germline V gene sequence: CDR1 SGHVS, CDR2 FNYEAQ. The V segment lost 4 bases and the J segment 0 bases; nucleotides outside the gene matches: 6. The CDR3 is 15 amino acids. CDR3 in DNA: TGTGCCAGCAGCTCGACAGGGTTCCCCTCCTACGAGCAGTACTTC. This translates into CASSSTGFPSYEQYF. The full variable domain, rest sourced from reference TRBV7-6 and TRBJ2-7, is GAGVSQSPRYKVTKRGQDVALRCDPISGHVSLYWYRQALGQGPEFLTYFNYEAQQDKSGLPNDRFSAERPEGSISTLTIQRTEQRDSAMYRCASSSTGFPSYEQYFGPGTRLTVT.

The CDR3 region has the DNA TGCGCCAGCAGCTCGGGACCCAATGGGGAGACCCAGTACTTC. Translating it yields CASSSGPNGETQYF. The chain joins TRBV5-1 to TRBJ2-5, with D possibly called TRBD1 or TRBD2 (5 bases each). The CDR3 totals 14 residues. Germline CDR1 is SGHRS and CDR2 is YFSETQ. The V end was cut by 3 bases, the J end by 5 bases, with 14 bases between.

DNA of the CDR3: TGTGCCAGCAGCGTTAGCGACGGGGAGCTGTTTTTT. It specifies CASSVSDGELFF. The rearrangement joins TRBV9 to TRBJ2-2; perhaps TRBD2 as D (5 bases). The germline gives CDR1 SGDLS, CDR2 YYNGEE. V was trimmed by 2 bases and J by 7 bases, leaving 6 bases between them. This CDR3 has 12 amino acids.

The V call is TRBV4-2, the J call TRBJ1-2; 9 bases match TRBD1. The V and J ends lost 3 bases and 4 bases, in that order; junction bases with no gene match: 9. This CDR3 comprises 16 residues. CDR1 and CDR2 from the germline V gene are LGHNA and YNFKEQ. CDR3 nucleotide sequence: TGTGCCAGCAGCCAGGAATACAGGGGGCCTGGCTATGGCTACACCTTC. As protein: CASSQEYRGPGYGYTF.

By share of the sample, this clone is large (0.1 to 1%). The rearrangement links TRBV6-5 to TRBJ2-7, with unresolved D. Per the germline V gene, CDR1 is MNHEY and CDR2 is SVGAGI. Deletions cut 0 bases from V and 1 base from J, with 4 bases between. The CDR3 totals 13 residues. The CDR3 region is CASSYSASYEQYF. Written as DNA, the CDR3 is TGTGCCAGCAGTTACTCGGCATCCTACGAGCAGTACTTC.

This clone was detected only once. The rearrangement links TRBV6-5 to TRBJ1-2; D is possibly TRBD1 (6 bases). The V and J ends lost 2 bases and 6 bases respectively, with 13 bases between them. Germline CDR1 and CDR2: MNHEY and SVGAGI. There are 14 residues in the CDR3. The chain's CDR3 is CASSYLAGVDGYTF. CDR3 DNA: TGTGCCAGCAGTTACCTAGCAGGGGTGGATGGCTACACCTTC.

Written as DNA, the CDR3 is TGTGCCAGCAGAAACCTCGGGGGAAATGAGCAGTTCTTC. This gives the protein CASRNLGGNEQFF. The V call is TRBV11-2, the J call TRBJ2-1; D possibly corresponds to TRBD2 (6 bases). The germline V gene has CDR1 SGHAT and CDR2 FQNNGV. The V end was cut by 6 bases, the J end by 7 bases, with 13 bases between. The CDR3 runs to 13 residues. Together with reference TRBV11-2 and TRBJ2-1, the CDR3 gives the full variable domain: EAGVAQSPRYKIIEKRQSVAFWCNPISGHATLYWYQQILGQGPKLLIQFQNNGVVDDSQLPKDRFSAERLKGVDSTLKIQPAKLEDSAVYLCASRNLGGNEQFFGPGTRLTVL.

V is TRBV5-5 and J is TRBJ1-1; tentative D call: TRBD1 (5 bases). Trimming shortened V by 6 bases and J by 7 bases, and 13 bases separated the two germline ends. CDR1 and CDR2 (germline): SGHKS, YYEKEE (reference sequence). The CDR3 length is 12 residues. The CDR3 is CASNLAGNEAFF. DNA of the CDR3: TGTGCCAGCAACCTGGCAGGGAATGAAGCTTTCTTT.

The chain joins TRBV7-3 to TRBJ2-6; 7 nucleotides match TRBD1. V was pared by 5 bases and J by 0 bases, with 7 bases of the junction left unmatched. Germline CDR1 and CDR2: SGHTA and FQGTGA. This CDR3 contains 17 residues. Here the CDR3 reads CASSTKAGGSGANVLTF. The CDR3 nucleotides are TGTGCCAGCAGCACGAAGGCAGGGGGCTCTGGGGCCAACGTCCTGACTTTC.